Sequencing of this TCR beta chain was carried out in a study of T cells in severe cutaneous drug reactions. Overall study context: Blister fluid/cells and PBMC came from acute- or recovery-stage patients. Study-wide results and caveats: All seven CBZ-SJS/TEN blister samples shared a public TCRbeta CDR3 at mean roughly 14%.

Of note for this clonotype: Its antigen is unidentified.

Sequenced patients had Stevens-Johnson syndrome or toxic epidermal necrolysis caused by carbamazepine. Libraries were made by iRepertoire multiplex PCR with TCR subtype-specific primers for bulk and single-cell sequencing. TCRdb re-called the multiplex PCR reads and gives one entry per CDR3 protein, without DNA. Here the sample table reports about 7,500 distinct CDR3 sequences. The sample comprised cells from a skin blister. The receptor comes from a human donor with a severe cutaneous adverse drug reaction.

CDR3 sequence reads: CASSQGEGKADTQYF. This chain joins TRBV4-3 and TRBJ2-3; lacking DNA, the TRBD2 call made by TCRdb goes unchecked. Per germline, CDR1 LGHNA and CDR2 YSLEER. The CDR3 loop spans 15 amino acids.